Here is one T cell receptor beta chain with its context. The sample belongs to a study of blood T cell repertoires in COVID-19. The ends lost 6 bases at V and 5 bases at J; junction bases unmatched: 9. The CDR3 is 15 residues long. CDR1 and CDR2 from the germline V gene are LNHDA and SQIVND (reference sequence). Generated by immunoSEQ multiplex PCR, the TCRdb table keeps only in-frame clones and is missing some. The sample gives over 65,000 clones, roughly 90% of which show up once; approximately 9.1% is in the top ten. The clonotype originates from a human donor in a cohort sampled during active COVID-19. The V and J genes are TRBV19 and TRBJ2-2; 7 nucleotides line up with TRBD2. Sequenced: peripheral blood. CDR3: CASRPLLGGTGELFF. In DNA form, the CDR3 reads TGTGCCAGTAGGCCACTTTTGGGGGGGACCGGGGAGCTGTTTTTT.